Ten or more counts support the clone carrying this T cell receptor (beta chain). Its antigen is not known. Germline CDR1 and CDR2: MDHEN and SYDVKM. V shed 6 bases and J shed 1 base, with 15 bases lying between them. The length of the CDR3 is 15 residues. RNA transcripts yielded amplified TCR beta CDR3 regions. The first round was an RT-PCR with HTBI primers, and the second round was a multiplex PCR. TCRdb independently ran MiXCR on the multiplex PCR reads; one entry per CDR3 protein. The table records about 220,000 distinct CDR3 sequences, around a fifth of them present only once. This specimen comes from a study of Graves' ophthalmopathy and Graves' hyperthyroidism. Study-wide results and limits: Blood also held most thyroid clonotypes expanded above 0.001 frequency. In predicting ophthalmopathy progression, the model reached 65% to 71% sensitivity and 72.22% specificity.

The chain has TRBV28 and TRBJ1-1; D gene uncertain. Sequencing input: peripheral blood. This receptor was identified in a woman aged 50 to 60 with Graves' ophthalmopathy. In nucleotides, the CDR3 is TGTGCCAGCAGCCCCCCTCCCATTACGAACACTGAAGCTTTCTTT. Translating gives CASSPPPITNTEAFF.